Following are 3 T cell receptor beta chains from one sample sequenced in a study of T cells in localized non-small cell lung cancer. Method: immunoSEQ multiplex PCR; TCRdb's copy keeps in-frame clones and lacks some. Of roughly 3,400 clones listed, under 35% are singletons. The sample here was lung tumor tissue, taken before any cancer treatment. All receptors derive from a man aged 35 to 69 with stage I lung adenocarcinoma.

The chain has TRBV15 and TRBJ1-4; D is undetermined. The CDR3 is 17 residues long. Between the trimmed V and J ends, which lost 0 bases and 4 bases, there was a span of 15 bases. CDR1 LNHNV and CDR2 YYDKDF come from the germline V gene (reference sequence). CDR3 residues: CATSRDNKGAFNEKLFF. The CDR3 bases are TGTGCCACCAGCAGAGATAATAAGGGAGCGTTTAATGAAAAACTGTTTTTT.

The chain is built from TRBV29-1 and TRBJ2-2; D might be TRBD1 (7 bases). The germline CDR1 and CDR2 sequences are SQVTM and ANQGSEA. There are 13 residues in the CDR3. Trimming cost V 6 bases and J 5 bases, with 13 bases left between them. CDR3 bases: TGCAGCGTAACACAGGGGACTACCGGGGAGCTGTTTTTT. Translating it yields CSVTQGTTGELFF.

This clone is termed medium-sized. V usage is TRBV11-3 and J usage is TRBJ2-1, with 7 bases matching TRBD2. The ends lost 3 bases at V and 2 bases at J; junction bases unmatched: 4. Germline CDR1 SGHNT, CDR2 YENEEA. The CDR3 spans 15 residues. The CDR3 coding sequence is TGTGCCAGCAGCTTTCGCGGGGGTGCCTACAATGAGCAGTTCTTC. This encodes CASSFRGGAYNEQFF.